This T cell receptor (beta chain) was observed in a study of blood T cells in healthy people across ages. Study overall: Through template switching, about one barcoded beta molecule was captured per two T cells, as measured in model experiments.

Per the germline V gene, CDR1 is SGHAT and CDR2 is FQNNGV. This CDR3 has 15 residues. At least 6 million PBMCs were isolated per sample. A sample-barcoded 5' primer and a J-beta primer mix were used in a second PCR of roughly 7 to 11 cycles. TCRdb used MiXCR to reprocess the 5' RACE reads, holding one entry per CDR3 protein. The sample carries about 940,000 distinct CDR3 sequences, around 48% recorded once. Study conclusions and caveats: Observed TCR beta diversity per million T cells went down as age went up. This fall followed a roughly linear course with age. When one million T cells were used, diversity estimates were thought to be underestimates.

Note on this clonotype: Its antigen is not known. Its ends do not fully match the called genes, so a read error is possible.

The chain couples TRBV11-2 to TRBJ2-1; the D is unclear. This sequence was found in a man aged 30 to 45 in good health. Material: blood. CDR3 nucleotides: TGTGCCAGCAGCCTCGGTGTGCAGTTTCGGAATGGGCAGTTCTTC. It translates to CASSLGVQFRNGQFF.